The sequence of this TCR beta chain was determined in a study of shared clonotypes between healthy human individuals. The length of the CDR3 is 16 residues. V was shortened by 0 bases and J by 2 bases, with 12 bases between the two germline ends. Germline values: CDR1 SGDLS, CDR2 YYNGEE. Study outcomes and limitations: What limited the represented genetic and exposure-history diversity was the small number of donors. Larger estimated richness was generally seen in naive subsets than in memory subsets. The study sampled only blood, and tissue repertoires likely differ.

The naive CD8 fraction comprised CD45RO-negative cells positively selected for CCR7 and excluded terminally differentiated effector memory CD45RA+ cells. The authors split each subset's genomic DNA evenly across several immunoSEQ plates. Some clones are missing from TCRdb's copy, which holds only in-frame ones; the method was immunoSEQ multiplex PCR. Of some 2 million clones in the sample, roughly 94% were seen once. Turning to this clone: Its antigen is not identified.

This TCR came from a man aged 18 to 29 in good health. The chain combines TRBV9 with TRBJ2-1; no definite D call. Input material: naive CD8+ T cells sorted from blood. CDR3 in DNA: TGTGCCAGCAGCGTAGCTGGCGGTGAAACCTACAATGAGCAGTTCTTC. It specifies CASSVAGGETYNEQFF. Filled out from reference TRBV9 and TRBJ2-1, the complete variable domain reads DSGVTQTPKHLITATGQRVTLRCSPRSGDLSVYWYQQSLDQGLQFLIQYYNGEERAKGNILERFSAQQFPDLHSELNLSSLELGDSALYFCASSVAGGETYNEQFFGPGTRLTVL.